This T cell receptor beta chain was found in a study of blood T cell repertoires in COVID-19. Study-level background: Acute-phase and convalescent COVID-19 samples originated in the United States, Italy and Spain. PBMCs, B-cell-depleted T cells, or T cells provided the cDNA or gDNA that made up the material.

Trimming took 3 bases from V and 8 from J; bases not matched to a gene: 4. This CDR3 is built from 14 residues. The germline V gene has CDR1 LNHDA and CDR2 SQIVND (reference sequence). In the source study's methods: Amplification of reference gene primers provided the estimated nucleated cell counts. The table came from immunoSEQ multiplex PCR; TCRdb's copy has only in-frame clones and leaves some out. Clone size and V and J calls were adopted from that table, with D and trimming inferred from the DNA. The data show 130,000 or so clones, roughly 90% seen once. The V gene is TRBV19, the J gene TRBJ2-1; TRBD1 agrees at 10 bases. This receptor was obtained from a middle-aged man with acute or convalescent COVID-19. What was sequenced was peripheral blood. CDR3 nucleotide sequence: TGTGCCAGTAGTATTGGACAGGGGGAATATGAGCAGTTCTTC. Translated: CASSIGQGEYEQFF.